Sequencing of this T cell receptor (beta chain) was carried out in a study of T cells in Graves' hyperthyroidism and ophthalmopathy. What was amplified from RNA transcripts were TCR beta CDR3 regions. First-round RT-PCR targeting the TCR CDR3 was performed with the HTBI primer set. A single record per CDR3 protein comes from TCRdb applying MiXCR to the multiplex PCR reads. Among about 96,000 distinct CDR3 sequences listed, about 51% were seen once. The CDR3 has 11 amino acids. The V and J ends lost 10 bases and 6 bases respectively, with 11 bases between them. Per the germline V gene, CDR1 is MNHNY and CDR2 is SVGAGI (reference sequence). In its sample, this clonotype was seen a few times.

This receptor was obtained from a woman between 35 and 50 years old with Graves' hyperthyroidism. Specimen: blood. J is TRBJ2-3 and V is TRBV6-6; D uncertain. CDR3 DNA sequence: TGTGCCATCCGGGTGGGGGATACGCAGTATTTT. This gives the protein CAIRVGDTQYF.